This T cell receptor (beta chain) was found in a study of blood T cell repertoires in COVID-19. Across the whole study: The analysed material was cDNA or gDNA that came from T cells, B-cell-depleted T cells, or PBMCs.

This clone was seen only once. One end of the junction is discordant with germline, which a read error may explain. The CDR3 contains 11 residues. The germline gives CDR1 MGHRA, CDR2 YSYEKL. This table comes from immunoSEQ multiplex PCR, and its TCRdb copy is limited to in-frame clones, with some not included. The sample consists of approximately 36,000 clones, over 75% of them appearing once. The specimen was peripheral blood. The sequence was collected from a human donor in a cohort sampled during active COVID-19. The chain is built from TRBV4-1 and TRBJ1-2; D uncertain. CDR3 amino acids: CASSQGPRTFF. CDR3 coding DNA: TGCGCCAGCAGCCAAGGTCCCCGCACTTTCTTC.